Presented here are 25 T cell receptor beta chains from one specimen sequenced in a study of T cells in narcolepsy. This table comes from immunoSEQ multiplex PCR, and its TCRdb copy is limited to in-frame clones, with some not included. The data show some 30,000 clones, with 84% seen just once and roughly 1.3% held by the top ten. The source material was CD45RA- memory CD4+ T cells from PBMCs. Receptor source: a human donor with narcolepsy.

The chain links TRBV9 to TRBJ1-3; 8 bases align to TRBD1. Unmatched junction bases numbered 2, after V lost 2 bases and J lost 4 bases. Germline V gives CDR1 SGDLS, CDR2 YYNGEE. This CDR3 contains 14 residues. The CDR3 sequence is CASSVTGEGNTIYF. The CDR3, as DNA: TGTGCCAGCAGCGTGACAGGGGAAGGAAACACCATATATTTT.

This clone was observed a few times. The chain recombines TRBV6-5 with TRBJ2-7; TRBD1 matches at 11 bases. V shed 4 bases, J shed 1 base, and the junction held 3 bases outside the gene matches. Looked up from germline, CDR1 is MNHEY and CDR2 is SVGAGI. The CDR3 covers 15 residues. The CDR3 spells CASSWGQGGSYEQYV. CDR3 nucleotides: TGTGCCAGCAGTTGGGGACAGGGGGGTTCCTACGAGCAGTACGTC.

J is TRBJ1-4 and V is TRBV6-1, with 10 nucleotides matching TRBD1. The CDR3 extends over 15 amino acids. Trimming took 5 bases from V and 6 from J; bases not matched to a gene: 6. The germline V gene encodes CDR1 MNHNS and CDR2 SASEGT. CDR3 bases: TGTGCCAGCAGTCCGAGGACAGGGGGGGATGAAAAACTGTTTTTT. Its protein product is CASSPRTGGDEKLFF.

The chain links TRBV5-4 to TRBJ1-6, with D uncertain. V dropped 0 bases and J dropped 10 bases, with 5 bases sitting between them. The CDR3 is 12 amino acids. The germline V gene has CDR1 SGHNT and CDR2 YYREEE (reference sequence). As DNA, the CDR3 is TGTGCCAGCAGCTTGGCAGAGTCACCCCTCCACTTT. Its translation: CASSLAESPLHF.

The gene calls are TRBV7-8 and TRBJ1-1; 7 nucleotides line up with TRBD1. V lost 5 bases and J lost 0; bases outside the gene matches: 6. Per germline, CDR1 SGHVS and CDR2 FQNEAQ. The CDR3 totals 15 residues. For the CDR3, the DNA is TGTGCCAGCAGCCGCCCTGACAGGGTGAACACTGAAGCTTTCTTT. The encoded protein is CASSRPDRVNTEAFF.

V gene TRBV5-6 combines with J gene TRBJ1-3, with D perhaps matching TRBD1 (5 bases). The CDR3 sequence is 15 residues long. V was trimmed by 6 bases and J by 0 bases, leaving 13 bases between them. Germline assignment: CDR1 SGHDT and CDR2 YYEEEE. CDR3 in DNA: TGTGCCAGCACTCGGGGGAGACTCTCTGGAAACACCATATATTTT. Encoded protein: CASTRGRLSGNTIYF.

This chain uses TRBV5-5 with TRBJ2-1, with TRBD2 identical over 13 bases. V trimming: 2 bases; J trimming: 9 bases; junction bases outside the gene matches: 2. The germline gives CDR1 SGHKS, CDR2 YYEKEE (reference sequence). This CDR3 contains 14 residues. The CDR3 loop is CASSLRLAGGEQFF. The CDR3 DNA follows: TGTGCCAGCAGCTTACGACTAGCGGGGGGTGAGCAGTTCTTC.

This clone is a singleton in its sample. The rearrangement joins TRBV4-3 to TRBJ1-2, with D possibly matching TRBD1 (6 bases). V gave up 1 base and J gave up 4 bases, with 13 bases separating them. The CDR3 length is 15 residues. Germline values: CDR1 LGHNA, CDR2 YSLEER. The CDR3 spells CASSQGGATGYGYTF. DNA for the CDR3: TGCGCCAGCAGCCAAGGGGGGGCGACAGGCTATGGCTACACCTTC.

This rearrangement joins TRBV19 to TRBJ1-2, with TRBD1 as a possible D gene (5 bases). This CDR3 contains 15 residues. Germline V gene lookup returns CDR1 LNHDA and CDR2 SQIVND (reference sequence). The V gene lost 7 bases and the J gene lost 0 bases, with 15 bases spanning the gap. This chain's CDR3 is CASKEGPIANYGYTF. CDR3 sequence (DNA): TGTGCCAGTAAGGAGGGGCCAATAGCTAACTATGGCTACACCTTC.

There are a few counts of this clone. This rearrangement joins TRBV7-8 to TRBJ2-1; 11 bases fit TRBD2. This CDR3 is built from 16 residues. Trimming took 5 bases from V and 4 from J; bases not matched to a gene: 7. Germline V gene sequence: CDR1 SGHVS, CDR2 FQNEAQ. CDR3 in DNA: TGTGCCAGCAGCCTTTTGACTAGCGGGGCGTACAATGAGCAGTTCTTC. It is translated as CASSLLTSGAYNEQFF.

This clone showed up just once. The V call is TRBV6-1, the J call TRBJ1-2; D not resolved. There are 13 residues in the CDR3. Trimming shortened V by 2 bases and J by 4 bases, and 8 bases separated the two germline ends. Looked up from germline, CDR1 is MNHNS and CDR2 is SASEGT. The CDR3 protein is CASSELGSYGYTF. In DNA form, the CDR3 reads TGTGCCAGCAGTGAACTAGGGAGCTATGGCTACACCTTC.

The chain carries TRBV18 and TRBJ2-3; D not resolved. The ends were cut back, 3 bases at V and 6 bases at J, with 13 bases in the middle. CDR3 length: 14 amino acids. Germline assignment: CDR1 KGHSH and CDR2 LQKENI. CDR3 nucleotides: TGTGCCAGCTCACCGGCCGGGTCCGGTGATACGCAGTATTTT. As protein: CASSPAGSGDTQYF. Full variable domain (remainder filled in from reference TRBV18 and TRBJ2-3): NAGVMQNPRHLVRRRGQEARLRCSPMKGHSHVYWYRQLPEEGLKFMVYLQKENIIDESGMPKERFSAEFPKEGPSILRIQQVVRGDSAAYFCASSPAGSGDTQYFGPGTRLTVL.

A note on this clone: One end of the junction does not line up with germline, which may come from a read error. J is TRBJ2-7 and V is TRBV5-4; 11 bases map to TRBD1. The CDR3 totals 15 residues. From germline, CDR1 is SGHNT and CDR2 YYREEE (reference sequence). CDR3 loop: CASGLGGQGADEQYF. The DNA of the CDR3 is TGTGCCAGCGGCTTGGGTGGACAGGGGGCCGACGAGCAGTACTTC.

This chain links TRBV5-4 with TRBJ2-1; D is unclear. This CDR3 is 14 amino acids long. Germline lookup yields CDR1 SGHNT and CDR2 YYREEE (reference sequence). Trimming took off 1 base at V and 6 bases at J, with 11 bases between the two ends. This CDR3 reads CASSLLSSLNEQFF. In nucleotides, the CDR3 is TGTGCCAGCAGCTTGCTTTCCTCTCTCAATGAGCAGTTCTTC.

The CDR3 loop is CASILTGGNTIYF. DNA of the CDR3: TGTGCCAGTATTCTCACTGGGGGAAACACCATATATTTT. V is TRBV19 and J is TRBJ1-3; D unclear. Germline CDR1 and CDR2: LNHDA and SQIVND (reference sequence). V lost 7 bases to trimming and J lost 4 bases, with 11 bases between them. This CDR3 spans 13 amino acids.

This clone was picked up a small number of times. The chain has TRBV6-1 and TRBJ2-5; 7 bases match TRBD2. The CDR3 contains 15 residues. V shed 6 bases, J shed 4 bases, and the junction held 11 bases outside the gene matches. Germline V gene data show CDR1 as MNHNS and CDR2 as SASEGT. For the CDR3, the DNA is TGTGCCAGCAGGCTAGACCCTGGGGGGGGAGAGACCCAGTACTTC. This encodes CASRLDPGGGETQYF.

The chain couples TRBV4-1 to TRBJ2-1, with D maybe TRBD2 (5 bases). Trimming took 3 bases from V and 6 from J, leaving 21 bases between them. CDR1 and CDR2 (germline): MGHRA, YSYEKL. This CDR3 has 17 amino acids. The CDR3 DNA follows: TGCGCCAGCAGCCAGCGTGAGCGGCAGCCTTTAGGCAATGAGCAGTTCTTC. Translated: CASSQRERQPLGNEQFF.

In this sample, this clone turned up once. V usage is TRBV9 and J usage is TRBJ2-5, with TRBD2 matching 11 bases. Trimming removed 3 bases from V and 4 bases from J; junction bases left unmatched: 20. CDR1 is SGDLS and CDR2 is YYNGEE in the germline V gene. The CDR3 consists of 20 residues. This CDR3 reads CASSGREEGSGGARGETQYF. For the CDR3, the DNA is TGTGCCAGCAGCGGCCGGGAGGAGGGTAGCGGGGGGGCCCGCGGAGAGACCCAGTACTTC.

The chain uses TRBV27 and TRBJ1-1; 10 bases line up with TRBD1. The V segment lost 5 bases and the J segment 5 bases; nucleotides outside the gene matches: 5. This CDR3 has 14 amino acids. CDR1 and CDR2 (germline): MNHEY, SMNVEV (reference sequence). The CDR3, as DNA: TGTGCCAGCAGTCGCCCGGACAGGGGGACTGAAGCTTTCTTT. Its translation: CASSRPDRGTEAFF.

The rearrangement joins TRBV15 to TRBJ2-7, with 9 bases fitting TRBD1. CDR1 LNHNV and CDR2 YYDKDF come from the germline V gene (reference sequence). The length of the CDR3 is 13 residues. Germline trimming cut 3 bases from V and 4 bases from J; bases unmatched to any gene: 1. In nucleotides, the CDR3 is TGTGCCACCAGCAGGGACAGGGGATACGAGCAGTACGTC. The encoded protein is CATSRDRGYEQYV.

The chain combines TRBV5-1 with TRBJ2-5; 11 nucleotides align to TRBD1. Trimming took 5 bases from V and 3 from J; bases not matched to a gene: 3. The V gene's germline CDR1 is SGHRS and CDR2 YFSETQ. The CDR3 totals 14 residues. The CDR3, as DNA: TGCGCCAGCAGGTGGACAGGGGGCGAAGAGACCCAGTACTTC. Encoded protein: CASRWTGGEETQYF.

This chain uses TRBV11-2 with TRBJ1-5; a possible D gene is TRBD1 (5 bases). Germline V lookup: CDR1 SGHAT, CDR2 FQNNGV. V shed 5 bases and J shed 5 bases, with 19 bases lying between them. The CDR3 covers 16 residues. CDR3 bases: TGTGCCAGCAGCCTGGGAGCTCGACAGTCTTATCAGCCCCAGCATTTT. It codes for CASSLGARQSYQPQHF.

V is TRBV5-1 and J is TRBJ2-7, with D perhaps TRBD2 (5 bases). Germline CDR1 and CDR2: SGHRS and YFSETQ. CDR3 length: 14 residues. The V gene lost 7 bases and the J gene lost 0 bases, with 14 bases spanning the gap. The DNA of the CDR3 is TGCGCCAGCGGGCTCATAGGAGGCTCCTACGAGCAGTACTTC. Translating it yields CASGLIGGSYEQYF.

This rearrangement joins TRBV19 to TRBJ1-5; maybe TRBD1 (6 bases). The germline V and J ends were trimmed by 3 bases and 6 bases, with 15 bases remaining between them. This CDR3 has 15 residues. Germline loops: CDR1 LNHDA, CDR2 SQIVND (reference sequence). The CDR3 sequence is CASSMELGGGQPQHF. The CDR3 DNA reads as TGTGCCAGTAGTATGGAGTTGGGGGGCGGTCAGCCCCAGCATTTT. Using reference TRBV19 and TRBJ1-5 for the parts outside the CDR3, the full variable domain is DGGITQSPKYLFRKEGQNVTLSCEQNLNHDAMYWYRQDPGQGLRLIYYSQIVNDFQKGDIAEGYSVSREKKESFPLTVTSAQKNPTAFYLCASSMELGGGQPQHFGDGTRLSIL.

This chain connects TRBV7-9 to TRBJ2-7; weak D call: TRBD1 (6 bases). The CDR3 loop spans 13 amino acids. The V gene lost 1 base and the J gene lost 6 bases, with 10 bases spanning the gap. Germline V gene data show CDR1 as SEHNR and CDR2 as FQNEAQ (reference sequence). CDR3 sequence: CASSLEGRGEQYF. The CDR3 bases are TGTGCCAGCAGCTTAGAGGGCAGGGGCGAGCAGTACTTC.